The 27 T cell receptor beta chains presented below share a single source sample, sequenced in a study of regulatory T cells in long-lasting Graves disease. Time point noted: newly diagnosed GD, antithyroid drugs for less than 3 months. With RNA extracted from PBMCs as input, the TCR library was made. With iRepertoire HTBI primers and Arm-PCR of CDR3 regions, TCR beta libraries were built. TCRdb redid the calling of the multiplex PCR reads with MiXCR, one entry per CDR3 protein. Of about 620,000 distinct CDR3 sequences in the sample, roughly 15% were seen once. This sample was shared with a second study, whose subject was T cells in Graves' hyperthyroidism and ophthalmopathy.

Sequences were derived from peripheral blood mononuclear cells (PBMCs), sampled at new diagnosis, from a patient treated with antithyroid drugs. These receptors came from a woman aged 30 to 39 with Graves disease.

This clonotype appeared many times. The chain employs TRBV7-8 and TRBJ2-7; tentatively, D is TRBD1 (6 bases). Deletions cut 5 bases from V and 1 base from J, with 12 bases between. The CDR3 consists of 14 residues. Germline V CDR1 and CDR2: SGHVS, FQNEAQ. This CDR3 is CASSGDRPSYEQYF. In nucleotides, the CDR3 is TGTGCCAGCAGCGGTGACAGGCCGTCCTACGAGCAGTACTTC.

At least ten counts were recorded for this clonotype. CDR3 protein: CASSPSTGVNEQFF. CDR3 DNA: TGTGCCAGCTCACCGTCGACAGGGGTGAATGAGCAGTTCTTC. The chain combines TRBV18 with TRBJ2-1; the match to TRBD1 covers 8 bases. CDR3 length: 14 residues. The V and J ends lost 3 bases and 7 bases, in that order; junction bases with no gene match: 5. Germline lookup yields CDR1 KGHSH and CDR2 LQKENI.

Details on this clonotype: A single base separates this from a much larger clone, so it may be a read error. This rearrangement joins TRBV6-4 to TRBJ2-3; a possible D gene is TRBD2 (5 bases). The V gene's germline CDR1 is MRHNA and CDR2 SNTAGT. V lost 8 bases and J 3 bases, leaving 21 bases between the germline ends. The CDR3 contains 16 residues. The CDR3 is CASGYAAGGGTDTQYF. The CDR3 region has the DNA TGTGCCAGCGGTTACGCCGCCGGAGGTGGGACAGATACGCAGTATTTT.

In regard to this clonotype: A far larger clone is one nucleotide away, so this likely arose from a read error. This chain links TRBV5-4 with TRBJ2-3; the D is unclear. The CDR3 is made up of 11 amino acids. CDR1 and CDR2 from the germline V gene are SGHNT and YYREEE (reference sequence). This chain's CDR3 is CALRGGNTRYF. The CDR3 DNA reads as TGTGCCCTAAGAGGCGGAAATACGCGGTATTTT.

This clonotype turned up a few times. CDR3 loop: CAWSESSNQPQHF. In DNA form, the CDR3 reads TGTGCCTGGAGTGAGAGTTCCAATCAGCCCCAGCATTTT. This chain joins TRBV30 and TRBJ1-5; no firm D call. The length of the CDR3 is 13 residues. The V and J ends lost 1 base and 3 bases respectively, with 7 bases between them. From germline, CDR1 is GTSNPN and CDR2 SVGIG (reference sequence).

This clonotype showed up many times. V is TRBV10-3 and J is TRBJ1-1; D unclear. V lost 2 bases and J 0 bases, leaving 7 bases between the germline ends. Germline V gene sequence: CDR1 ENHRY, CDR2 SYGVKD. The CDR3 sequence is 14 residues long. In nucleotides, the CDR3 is TGTGCCATCAGTGAGAAACAGCTGAACACTGAAGCTTTCTTT. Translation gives CAISEKQLNTEAFF.

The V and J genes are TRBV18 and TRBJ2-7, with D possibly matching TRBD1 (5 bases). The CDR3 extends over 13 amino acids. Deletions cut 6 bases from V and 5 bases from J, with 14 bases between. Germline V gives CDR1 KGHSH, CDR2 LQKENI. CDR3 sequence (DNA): TGTGCCAGCTCGTCCGGACAACGGGACGAGCAGTACTTC. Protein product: CASSSGQRDEQYF.

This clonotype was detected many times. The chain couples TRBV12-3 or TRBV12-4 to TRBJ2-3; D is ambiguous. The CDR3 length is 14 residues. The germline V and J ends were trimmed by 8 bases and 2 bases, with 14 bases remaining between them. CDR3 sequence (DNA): TGTGCCAGCTACCCAGGCGGTTACACAGATACGCAGTATTTT. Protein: CASYPGGYTDTQYF.

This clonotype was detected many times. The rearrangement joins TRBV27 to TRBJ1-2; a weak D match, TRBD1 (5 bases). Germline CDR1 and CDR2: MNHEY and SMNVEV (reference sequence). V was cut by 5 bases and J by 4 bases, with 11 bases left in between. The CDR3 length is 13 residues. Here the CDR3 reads CASSLQDSYGYTF. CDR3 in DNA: TGTGCCAGCAGTCTACAGGACTCCTATGGCTACACCTTC.

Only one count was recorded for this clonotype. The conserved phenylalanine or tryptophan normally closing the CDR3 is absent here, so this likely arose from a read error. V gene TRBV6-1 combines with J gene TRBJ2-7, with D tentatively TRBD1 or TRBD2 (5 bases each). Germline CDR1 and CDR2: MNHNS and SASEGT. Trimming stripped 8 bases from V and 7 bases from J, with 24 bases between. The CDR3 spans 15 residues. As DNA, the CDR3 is TGTGCCAGCGTAGGAGCCGGGACGGGGCGATTGGAGCAGTACTCC. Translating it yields CASVGAGTGRLEQYS.

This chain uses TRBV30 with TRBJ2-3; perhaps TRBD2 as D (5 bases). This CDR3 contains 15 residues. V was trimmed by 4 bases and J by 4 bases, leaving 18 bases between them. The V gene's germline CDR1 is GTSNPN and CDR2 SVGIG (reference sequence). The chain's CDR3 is CAWTLGRVGADTQYF. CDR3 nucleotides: TGTGCCTGGACCCTCGGGCGGGTCGGAGCAGATACGCAGTATTTT. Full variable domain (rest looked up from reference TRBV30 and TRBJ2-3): SQTIHQWPATLVQPVGSPLSLECTVEGTSNPNLYWYRQAAGRGLQLLFYSVGIGQISSEVPQNLSASRPQDRQFILSSKKLLLSDSGFYLCAWTLGRVGADTQYFGPGTRLTVL.

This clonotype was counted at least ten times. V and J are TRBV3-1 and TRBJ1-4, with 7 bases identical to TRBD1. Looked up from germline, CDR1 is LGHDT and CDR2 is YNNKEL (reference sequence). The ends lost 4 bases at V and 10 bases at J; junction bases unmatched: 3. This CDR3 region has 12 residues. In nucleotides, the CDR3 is TGTGCCAGCAGCCCCCAGGGGGGAAAACTGTTTTTT. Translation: CASSPQGGKLFF.

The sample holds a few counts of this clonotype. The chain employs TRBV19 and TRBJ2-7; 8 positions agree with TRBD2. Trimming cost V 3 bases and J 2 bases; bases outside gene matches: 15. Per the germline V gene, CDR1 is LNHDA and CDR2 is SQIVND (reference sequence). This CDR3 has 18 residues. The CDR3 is CASSMNGRASGFTYEQYF. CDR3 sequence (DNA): TGTGCCAGTAGTATGAATGGTCGAGCTAGCGGGTTCACCTACGAGCAGTACTTC.

The CDR3 DNA follows: TGTGCCAGCAGACCGGCAACAGGGGAAAAACTGTTTTTT. This sequence encodes CASRPATGEKLFF. The chain uses TRBV6-1 and TRBJ1-4; D possibly corresponds to TRBD1 (6 bases). V was cut by 6 bases and J by 8 bases, with 13 bases left in between. The germline gives CDR1 MNHNS, CDR2 SASEGT. The CDR3 length is 13 residues.

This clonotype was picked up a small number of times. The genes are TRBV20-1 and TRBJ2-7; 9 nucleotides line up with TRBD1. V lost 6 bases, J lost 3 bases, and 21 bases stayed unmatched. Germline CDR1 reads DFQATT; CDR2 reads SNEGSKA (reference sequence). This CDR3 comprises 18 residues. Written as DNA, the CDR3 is TGCAGTGCCTCCCGACTCGTGTACCGGGACAGGGAGCACTACGAGCAGTACTTC. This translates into CSASRLVYRDREHYEQYF.

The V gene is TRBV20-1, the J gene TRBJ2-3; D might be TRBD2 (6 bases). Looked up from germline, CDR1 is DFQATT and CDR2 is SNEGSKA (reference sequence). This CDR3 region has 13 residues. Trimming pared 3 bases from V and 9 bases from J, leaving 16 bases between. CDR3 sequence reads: CSASVGGPRTQYF. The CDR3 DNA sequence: TGCAGTGCTAGTGTGGGGGGTCCCAGGACGCAGTATTTT.

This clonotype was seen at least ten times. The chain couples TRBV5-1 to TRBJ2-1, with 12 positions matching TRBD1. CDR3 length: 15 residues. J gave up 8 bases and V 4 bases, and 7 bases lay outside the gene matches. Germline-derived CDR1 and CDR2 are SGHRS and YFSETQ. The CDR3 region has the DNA TGCGCCAGCAGCCGGGGACAGGGGGCTAGTTATGAGCAGTTCTTC. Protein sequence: CASSRGQGASYEQFF.

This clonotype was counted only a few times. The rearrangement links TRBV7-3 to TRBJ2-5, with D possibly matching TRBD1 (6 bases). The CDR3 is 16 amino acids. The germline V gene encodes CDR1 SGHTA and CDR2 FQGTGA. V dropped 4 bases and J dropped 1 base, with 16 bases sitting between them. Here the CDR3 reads CASSSHGTLSQETQYF. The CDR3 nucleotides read TGTGCCAGCAGCTCCCACGGGACACTTAGCCAAGAGACCCAGTACTTC.

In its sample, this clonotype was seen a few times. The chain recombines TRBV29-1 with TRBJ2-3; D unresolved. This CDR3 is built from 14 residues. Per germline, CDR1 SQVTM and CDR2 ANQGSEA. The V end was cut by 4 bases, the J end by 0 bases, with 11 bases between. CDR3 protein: CSVVWTSSTDTQYF. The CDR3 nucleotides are TGCAGCGTTGTTTGGACCTCTAGCACAGATACGCAGTATTTT.

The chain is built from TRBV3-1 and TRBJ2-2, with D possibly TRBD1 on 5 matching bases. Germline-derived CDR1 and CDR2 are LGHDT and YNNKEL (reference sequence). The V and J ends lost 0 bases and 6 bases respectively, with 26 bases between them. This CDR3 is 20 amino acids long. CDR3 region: CASSQDPGAWGAKGAGELFF. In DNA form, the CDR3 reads TGTGCCAGCAGCCAAGATCCCGGAGCTTGGGGCGCGAAAGGGGCCGGGGAGCTGTTTTTT.

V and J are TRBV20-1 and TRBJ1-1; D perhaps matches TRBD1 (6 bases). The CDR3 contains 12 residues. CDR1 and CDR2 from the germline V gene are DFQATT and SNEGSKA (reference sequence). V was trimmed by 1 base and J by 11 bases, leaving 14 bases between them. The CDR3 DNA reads TGCAGTGCTAGAGGAGGGGGACAAACGGCTTTCTTT. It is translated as CSARGGGQTAFF.

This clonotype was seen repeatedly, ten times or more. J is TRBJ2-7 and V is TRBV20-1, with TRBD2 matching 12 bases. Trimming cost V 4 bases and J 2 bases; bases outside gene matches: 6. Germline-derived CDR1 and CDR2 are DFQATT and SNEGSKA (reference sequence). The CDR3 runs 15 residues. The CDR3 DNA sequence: TGCAGTGCTAAACCCGGACTAGCGGGACCCTACGAGCAGTACTTC. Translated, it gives CSAKPGLAGPYEQYF.

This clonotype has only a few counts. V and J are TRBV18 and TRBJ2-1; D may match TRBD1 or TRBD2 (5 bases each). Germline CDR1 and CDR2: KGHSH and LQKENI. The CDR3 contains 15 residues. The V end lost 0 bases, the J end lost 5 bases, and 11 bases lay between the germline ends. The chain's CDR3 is CASSPPGPPDNEQFF. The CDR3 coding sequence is TGTGCCAGCTCACCACCGGGACCGCCTGACAATGAGCAGTTCTTC. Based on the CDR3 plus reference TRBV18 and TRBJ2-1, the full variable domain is NAGVMQNPRHLVRRRGQEARLRCSPMKGHSHVYWYRQLPEEGLKFMVYLQKENIIDESGMPKERFSAEFPKEGPSILRIQQVVRGDSAAYFCASSPPGPPDNEQFFGPGTRLTVL.

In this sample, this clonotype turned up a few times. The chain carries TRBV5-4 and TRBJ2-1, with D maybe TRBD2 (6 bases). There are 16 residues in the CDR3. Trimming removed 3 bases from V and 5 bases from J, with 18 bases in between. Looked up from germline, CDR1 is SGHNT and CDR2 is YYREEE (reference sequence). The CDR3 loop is CASSWIISGTDNEQFF. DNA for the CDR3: TGTGCCAGCAGCTGGATTATTTCCGGGACTGACAATGAGCAGTTCTTC.

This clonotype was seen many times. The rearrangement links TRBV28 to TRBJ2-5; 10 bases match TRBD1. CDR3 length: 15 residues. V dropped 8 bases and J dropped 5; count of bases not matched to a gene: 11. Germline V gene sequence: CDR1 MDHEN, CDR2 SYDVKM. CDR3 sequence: CASQGGQGMWETQYF. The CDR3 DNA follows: TGTGCCAGCCAAGGGGGACAGGGGATGTGGGAGACCCAGTACTTC.

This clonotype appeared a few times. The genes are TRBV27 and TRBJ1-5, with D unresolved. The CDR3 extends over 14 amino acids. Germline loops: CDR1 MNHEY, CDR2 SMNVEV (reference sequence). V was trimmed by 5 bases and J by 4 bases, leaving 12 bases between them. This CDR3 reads CASSPGPRNQPQHF. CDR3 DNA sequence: TGTGCCAGCAGTCCTGGGCCTCGAAATCAGCCCCAGCATTTT.

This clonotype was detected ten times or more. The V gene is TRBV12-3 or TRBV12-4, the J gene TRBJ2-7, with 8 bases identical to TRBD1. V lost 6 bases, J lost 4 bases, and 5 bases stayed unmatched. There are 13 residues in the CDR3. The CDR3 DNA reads TGTGCCAGCAGCTTACAGGGGGATTACGAGCAGTACTTC. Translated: CASSLQGDYEQYF.